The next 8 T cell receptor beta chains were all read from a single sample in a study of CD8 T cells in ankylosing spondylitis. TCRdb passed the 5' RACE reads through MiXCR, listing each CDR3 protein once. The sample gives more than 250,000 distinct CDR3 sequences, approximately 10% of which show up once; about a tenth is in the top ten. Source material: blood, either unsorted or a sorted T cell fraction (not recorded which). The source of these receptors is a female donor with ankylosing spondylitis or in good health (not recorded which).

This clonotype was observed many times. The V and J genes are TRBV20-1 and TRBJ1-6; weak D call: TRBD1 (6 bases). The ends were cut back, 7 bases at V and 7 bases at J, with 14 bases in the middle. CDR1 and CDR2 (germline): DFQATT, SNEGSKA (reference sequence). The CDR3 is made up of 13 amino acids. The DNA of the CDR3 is TGCAGTGTATACAGGGTGGCGAATTCACCCCTCCACTTT. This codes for CSVYRVANSPLHF.

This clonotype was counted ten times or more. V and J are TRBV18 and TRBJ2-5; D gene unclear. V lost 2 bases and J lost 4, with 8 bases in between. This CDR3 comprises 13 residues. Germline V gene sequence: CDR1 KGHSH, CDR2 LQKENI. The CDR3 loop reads CASSPGMGETQYF. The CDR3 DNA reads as TGTGCCAGCTCACCAGGGATGGGAGAGACCCAGTACTTC.

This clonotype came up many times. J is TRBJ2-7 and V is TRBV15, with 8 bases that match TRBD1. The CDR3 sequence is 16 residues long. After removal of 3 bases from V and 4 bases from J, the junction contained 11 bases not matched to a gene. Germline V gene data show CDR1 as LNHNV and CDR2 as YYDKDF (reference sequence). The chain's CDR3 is CATSSYTWTGFYEQYF. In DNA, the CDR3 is TGTGCCACCAGCAGCTATACTTGGACAGGGTTTTACGAGCAGTACTTC.

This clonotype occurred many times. The CDR3 bases are TGTGCCACCAACGTTAGAGGGTTAGCAGGGGTAATATGGGAAGAGACCCAGTACTTC. As protein: CATNVRGLAGVIWEETQYF. The chain employs TRBV11-2 and TRBJ2-5; possibly TRBD1 for D (6 bases). Germline lookup yields CDR1 SGHAT and CDR2 FQNNGV. The ends were cut back, 10 bases at V and 3 bases at J, with 33 bases in the middle. The CDR3 has 19 amino acids.

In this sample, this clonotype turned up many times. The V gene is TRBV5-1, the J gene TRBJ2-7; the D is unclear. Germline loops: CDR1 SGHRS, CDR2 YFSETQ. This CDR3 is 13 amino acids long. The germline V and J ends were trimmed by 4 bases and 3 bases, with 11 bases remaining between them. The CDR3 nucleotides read TGCGCCAGCAGCGGTATCTCCGACTACGAGCAGTACTTC. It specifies CASSGISDYEQYF.

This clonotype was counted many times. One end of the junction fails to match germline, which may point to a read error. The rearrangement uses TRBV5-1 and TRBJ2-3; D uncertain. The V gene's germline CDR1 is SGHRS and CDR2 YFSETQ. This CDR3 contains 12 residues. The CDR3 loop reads CASRPDHEVWNF. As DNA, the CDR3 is TGCGCCAGCAGACCCGATCACGAAGTCTGGAATTTT.

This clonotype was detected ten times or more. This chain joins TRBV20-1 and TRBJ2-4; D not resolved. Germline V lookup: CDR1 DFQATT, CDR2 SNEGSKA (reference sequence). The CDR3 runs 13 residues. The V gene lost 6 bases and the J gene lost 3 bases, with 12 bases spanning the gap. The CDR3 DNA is TGCAGTGCCAAGCTTCCGGGCAAAAACATTCAGTACTTC. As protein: CSAKLPGKNIQYF.

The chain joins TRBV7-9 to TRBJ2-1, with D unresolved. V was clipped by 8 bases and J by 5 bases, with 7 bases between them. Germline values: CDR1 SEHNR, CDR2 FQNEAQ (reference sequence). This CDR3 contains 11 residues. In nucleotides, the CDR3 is TGTGCCAGCCTCCCGCACAATGAGCAGTTCTTC. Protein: CASLPHNEQFF.